This record looks at one T cell receptor beta chain sequence and its context. The antigen is unknown. The sample comes from a study of OX40 agonist ivuxolimab in advanced cancers. Study conclusions and caveats: CD8+ T cells (on average) carried more expanded clones than CD4+ T cells.

There are 15 residues in the CDR3. V was shortened by 5 bases and J by 3 bases, with 15 bases between the two germline ends. The germline gives CDR1 SGHAT, CDR2 FQNNGV. Patients were excluded for autoimmune disease history or systemic immunosuppression. Profiling relied on immunoSEQ multiplex PCR, and the TCRdb table lists in-frame clones only, not all of them. The sample records about 53,000 clones, over 75% being singletons. Here the sequenced sample was CD4+ or CD8+ T cells sorted from blood, taken in a trial of the OX40 agonist ivuxolimab. J is TRBJ2-3 and V is TRBV11-2; D gene uncertain. The TCR was taken from an adult with an advanced solid tumor such as melanoma, head and neck, liver or kidney cancer. CDR3 in amino acids: CASSGNRVRTDTQYF. CDR3 bases: TGTGCCAGCAGCGGCAACAGAGTTAGAACAGATACGCAGTATTTT.